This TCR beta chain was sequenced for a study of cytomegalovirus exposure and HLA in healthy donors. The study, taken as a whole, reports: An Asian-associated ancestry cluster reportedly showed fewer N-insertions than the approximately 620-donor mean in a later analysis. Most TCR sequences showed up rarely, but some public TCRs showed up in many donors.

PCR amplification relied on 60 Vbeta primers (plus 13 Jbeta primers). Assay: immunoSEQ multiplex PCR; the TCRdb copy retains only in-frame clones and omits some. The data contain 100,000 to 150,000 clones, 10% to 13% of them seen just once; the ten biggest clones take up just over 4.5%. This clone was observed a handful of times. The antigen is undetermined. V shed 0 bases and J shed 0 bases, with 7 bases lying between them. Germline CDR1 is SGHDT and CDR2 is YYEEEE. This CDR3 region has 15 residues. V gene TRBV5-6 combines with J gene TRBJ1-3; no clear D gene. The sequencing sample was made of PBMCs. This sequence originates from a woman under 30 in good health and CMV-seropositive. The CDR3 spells CASSLAASSGNTIYF. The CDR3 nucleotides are TGTGCCAGCAGCTTGGCCGCCAGCTCTGGAAACACCATATATTTT.